This record covers a single T cell receptor (beta chain). The data stem from a study of blood T cell repertoires in COVID-19. TCRdb's copy holds only in-frame clones and misses some; the assay was immunoSEQ multiplex PCR. Here the sample spans 150,000 to 200,000 clones, roughly 87% being singletons. The specimen sequenced was PBMCs or T cells enriched from blood (not recorded which). This receptor was identified in a woman in her 40s with acute COVID-19.

CDR3 nucleotide sequence: TGTGCCACCAGCTCGGGGGGAGATACGCAGTATTTT. It is translated as CATSSGGDTQYF. The V call is TRBV15, the J call TRBJ2-3, with TRBD2 identical over 7 bases. The V gene's germline CDR1 is LNHNV and CDR2 YYDKDF (reference sequence). The CDR3 has 12 amino acids. Trimming removed 5 bases from V and 5 bases from J; junction bases left unmatched: 1. The full variable domain, completed using reference TRBV15 and TRBJ2-3, is DAMVIQNPRYQVTQFGKPVTLSCSQTLNHNVMYWYQQKSSQAPKLLFHYYDKDFNNEADTPDNFQSRRPNTSFCFLDIRSPGLGDTAMYLCATSSGGDTQYFGPGTRLTVL.